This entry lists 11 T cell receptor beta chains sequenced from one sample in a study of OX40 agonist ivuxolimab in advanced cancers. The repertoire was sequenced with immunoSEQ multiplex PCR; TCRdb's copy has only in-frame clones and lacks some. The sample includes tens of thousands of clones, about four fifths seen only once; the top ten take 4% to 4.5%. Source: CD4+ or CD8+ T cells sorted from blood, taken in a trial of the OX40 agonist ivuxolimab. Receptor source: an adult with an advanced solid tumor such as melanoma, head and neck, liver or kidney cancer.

CDR3 sequence reads: CATSRDRGGTAEAFF. CDR3 bases: TGTGCCACCAGCAGAGATCGGGGGGGGACAGCAGAAGCTTTCTTT. The chain joins TRBV15 to TRBJ1-1; TRBD1 matches 7 bases. Germline CDR1 LNHNV, CDR2 YYDKDF (reference sequence). The CDR3 is 15 amino acids. Trimming removed 0 bases from V and 8 bases from J; junction bases left unmatched: 9.

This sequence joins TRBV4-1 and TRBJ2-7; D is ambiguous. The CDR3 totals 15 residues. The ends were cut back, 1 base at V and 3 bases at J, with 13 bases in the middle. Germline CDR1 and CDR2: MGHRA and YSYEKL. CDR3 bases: TGCGCCAGCAGCCAAGTAGTCGGCAGCTTCTACGAGCAGTACTTC. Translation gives CASSQVVGSFYEQYF.

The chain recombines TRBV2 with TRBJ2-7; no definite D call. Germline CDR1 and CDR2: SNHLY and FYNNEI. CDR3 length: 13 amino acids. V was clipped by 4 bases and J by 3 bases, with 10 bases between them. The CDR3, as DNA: TGTGCCAGCAGTGTTTACCTAGGCTACGAGCAGTACTTC. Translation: CASSVYLGYEQYF.

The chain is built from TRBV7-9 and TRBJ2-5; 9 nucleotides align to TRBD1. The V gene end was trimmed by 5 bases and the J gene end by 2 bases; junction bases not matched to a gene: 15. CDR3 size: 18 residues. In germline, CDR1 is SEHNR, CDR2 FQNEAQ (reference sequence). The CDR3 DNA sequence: TGTGCCAGCAGCAACACCAACTCCGGGACAGGGTATCAAGAGACCCAGTACTTC. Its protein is CASSNTNSGTGYQETQYF.

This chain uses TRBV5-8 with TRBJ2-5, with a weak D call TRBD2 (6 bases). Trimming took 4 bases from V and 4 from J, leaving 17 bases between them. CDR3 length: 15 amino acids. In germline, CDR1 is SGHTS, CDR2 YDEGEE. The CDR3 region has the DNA TGTGCCAGCAGCCCAATTTCGGCGGGGACAGAGACCCAGTACTTC. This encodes CASSPISAGTETQYF. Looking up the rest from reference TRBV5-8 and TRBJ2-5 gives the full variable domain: EAGVTQSPTHLIKTRGQQATLRCSPISGHTSVYWYQQALGLGLQFLLWYDEGEERNRGNFPPRFSGRQFPNYSSELNVNALELEDSALYLCASSPISAGTETQYFGPGTRLLVL.

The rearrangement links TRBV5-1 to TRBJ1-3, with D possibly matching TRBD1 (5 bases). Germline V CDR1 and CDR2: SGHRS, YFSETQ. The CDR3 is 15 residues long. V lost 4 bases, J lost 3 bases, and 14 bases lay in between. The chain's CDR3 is CASSAPGVGGNTIYF. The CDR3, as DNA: TGCGCCAGCAGCGCCCCGGGGGTCGGTGGAAACACCATATATTTT. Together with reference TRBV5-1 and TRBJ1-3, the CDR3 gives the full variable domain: KAGVTQTPRYLIKTRGQQVTLSCSPISGHRSVSWYQQTPGQGLQFLFEYFSETQRNKGNFPGRFSGRQFSNSRSEMNVSTLELGDSALYLCASSAPGVGGNTIYFGEGSWLTVV.

The CDR3 region is CASSPSREVYTF. Written as DNA, the CDR3 is TGTGCCAGCTCACCATCTCGGGAGGTCTACACCTTC. V gene TRBV18 combines with J gene TRBJ1-2; D is unclear. The CDR3 totals 12 residues. Per the germline V gene, CDR1 is KGHSH and CDR2 is LQKENI. The V end lost 2 bases, the J end lost 10 bases, and 11 bases lay between the germline ends.

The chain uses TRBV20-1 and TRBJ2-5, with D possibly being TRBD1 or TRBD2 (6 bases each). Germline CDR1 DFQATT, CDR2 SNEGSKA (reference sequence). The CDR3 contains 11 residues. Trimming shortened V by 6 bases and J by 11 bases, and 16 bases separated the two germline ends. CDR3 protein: CSAQSGAQQYF. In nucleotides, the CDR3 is TGCAGTGCCCAGTCGGGGGCTCAGCAGTACTTC.

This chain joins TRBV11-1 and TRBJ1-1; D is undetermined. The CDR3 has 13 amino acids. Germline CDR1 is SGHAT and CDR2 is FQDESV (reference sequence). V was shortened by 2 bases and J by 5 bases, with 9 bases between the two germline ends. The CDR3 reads CASSLQEGTEAFF. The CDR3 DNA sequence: TGTGCCAGCAGCTTACAGGAGGGAACTGAAGCTTTCTTT.

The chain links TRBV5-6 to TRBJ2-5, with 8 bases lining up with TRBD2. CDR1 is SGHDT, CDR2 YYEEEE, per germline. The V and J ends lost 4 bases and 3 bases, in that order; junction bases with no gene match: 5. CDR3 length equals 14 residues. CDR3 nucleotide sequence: TGTGCCAGCAGCGTCGGGACTAGGGAAGAGACCCAGTACTTC. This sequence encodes CASSVGTREETQYF. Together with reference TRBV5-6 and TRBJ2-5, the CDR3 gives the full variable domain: DAGVTQSPTHLIKTRGQQVTLRCSPKSGHDTVSWYQQALGQGPQFIFQYYEEEERQRGNFPDRFSGHQFPNYSSELNVNALLLGDSALYLCASSVGTREETQYFGPGTRLLVL.

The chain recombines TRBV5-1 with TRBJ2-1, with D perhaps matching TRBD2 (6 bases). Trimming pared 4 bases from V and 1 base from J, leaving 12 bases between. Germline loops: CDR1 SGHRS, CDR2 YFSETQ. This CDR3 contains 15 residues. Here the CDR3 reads CASSPSGGSYNEQFF. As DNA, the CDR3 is TGCGCCAGCAGCCCATCCGGGGGATCCTACAATGAGCAGTTCTTC. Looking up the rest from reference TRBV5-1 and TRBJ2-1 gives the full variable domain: KAGVTQTPRYLIKTRGQQVTLSCSPISGHRSVSWYQQTPGQGLQFLFEYFSETQRNKGNFPGRFSGRQFSNSRSEMNVSTLELGDSALYLCASSPSGGSYNEQFFGPGTRLTVL.